The 2 T cell receptor beta chains presented below share a single source sample, sequenced in a study of T-cell memory formation after mild COVID-19. TCRdb independently ran MiXCR on the 5' RACE reads; one entry per CDR3 protein. This sample has over 150,000 distinct CDR3 sequences; approximately 18% occur once, and the top ten carry roughly 4.3%. Sequencing input: PBMCs or a T cell subset sorted from them (not recorded which). These receptors all stem from a man between 18 and 35 years old who had mild COVID-19 (a few samples of this study predate the infection). Cell type and time point are not known.

V and J are TRBV7-9 and TRBJ2-5; possibly TRBD1 for D (6 bases). Germline CDR1 SEHNR, CDR2 FQNEAQ (reference sequence). The V end was cut by 4 bases, the J end by 2 bases, with 14 bases between. The CDR3 sequence is 15 residues long. CDR3 amino acids: CASSWRSDRQETQYF. The CDR3 DNA is TGTGCCAGCAGCTGGCGCTCCGACAGGCAAGAGACCCAGTACTTC.

This clonotype occurred many times. The rearrangement uses TRBV11-2 and TRBJ2-3; D perhaps matches TRBD2 (5 bases). The CDR3 has 12 residues. Germline V CDR1 and CDR2: SGHAT, FQNNGV. Trimming pared 2 bases from V and 6 bases from J, leaving 6 bases between. This CDR3 is CASSLSGDTQYF. The CDR3 region has the DNA TGTGCCAGCAGCTTATCGGGGGATACGCAGTATTTT.